The 22 T cell receptor beta chains reported below all come from one sample, sequenced in a study of radiotherapy plus CTLA-4 blockade in lung cancer. Here immunoSEQ multiplex PCR was the method, and the copy in TCRdb shows in-frame clones only, minus some. This table holds around 110,000 clones, 70% to 85% found once. The starting material was peripheral blood, obtained from a patient treated with radiotherapy plus ipilimumab. The receptors here all came from a human donor with non-small cell lung cancer that progressed on radiotherapy plus ipilimumab. Some clones in this sample may be carry-over from other donors' samples.

The gene calls are TRBV7-9 and TRBJ2-7; D unclear. This CDR3 spans 12 amino acids. Trimming cost V 5 bases and J 3 bases, with 8 bases left between them. CDR1 and CDR2 (germline): SEHNR, FQNEAQ (reference sequence). The CDR3 nucleotides read TGTGCCAGCAGCCCCGCCAGCTACGAGCAGTACTTC. It translates to CASSPASYEQYF.

In this sample, this clone turned up once. The V and J genes are TRBV7-8 and TRBJ2-7; D is perhaps TRBD1 (6 bases). The CDR3 totals 15 residues. The V end was cut by 5 bases, the J end by 2 bases, with 16 bases between. Looked up from germline, CDR1 is SGHVS and CDR2 is FQNEAQ. The CDR3 loop is CASSREGQYTYEQYF. Here the CDR3 DNA reads TGTGCCAGCAGCCGAGAAGGACAGTATACCTACGAGCAGTACTTC.

The CDR3 bases are TGTGCCAGCAGTGACTCACAGGGTGGGGCCAACGTCCTGACTTTC. It is translated as CASSDSQGGANVLTF. The V and J genes are TRBV6-4 and TRBJ2-6; D is perhaps TRBD1 (6 bases). The germline V gene encodes CDR1 MRHNA and CDR2 SNTAGT. The CDR3 consists of 15 residues. V dropped 0 bases and J dropped 3 bases, with 6 bases sitting between them.

The V and J genes are TRBV20-1 and TRBJ2-5; D uncertain. Near its end, the DNA agrees better with TRBJ2-7, so the J call may be wrong. The CDR3 is 11 amino acids. Germline V lookup: CDR1 DFQATT, CDR2 SNEGSKA (reference sequence). CDR3 amino acids: CSAPKVYEQYF. For the CDR3, the DNA is TGCAGTGCCCCAAAAGTCTACGAGCAGTACTTC.

The rearrangement uses TRBV6-5 and TRBJ2-5, with a possible D match to TRBD1 (6 bases). V was cut by 6 bases and J by 2 bases, with 16 bases left in between. Germline loops: CDR1 MNHEY, CDR2 SVGAGI. CDR3 length: 15 amino acids. CDR3 DNA sequence: TGTGCCAGCAGACTCCCGGGACATAGACAAGAGACCCAGTACTTC. This codes for CASRLPGHRQETQYF.

The chain has TRBV18 and TRBJ2-2, with 7 bases that match TRBD1. The ends lost 3 bases at V and 1 base at J; junction bases unmatched: 5. CDR3 size: 16 residues. The V gene's germline CDR1 is KGHSH and CDR2 LQKENI. The CDR3 nucleotides read TGTGCCAGCTCACCGCAGGGGGTAATGAACACCGGGGAGCTGTTTTTT. Protein product: CASSPQGVMNTGELFF.

This clone was detected once. The chain has TRBV5-6 and TRBJ2-2; 9 bases fit TRBD1. Germline assignment: CDR1 SGHDT and CDR2 YYEEEE. The CDR3 loop spans 17 amino acids. V was clipped by 1 base and J by 2 bases; unmatched bases: 6. This chain's CDR3 is CASSLYRGLGNTGELFF. The CDR3 DNA is TGTGCCAGCAGCTTGTACAGGGGGCTGGGAAACACCGGGGAGCTGTTTTTT.

As DNA, the CDR3 is TGTGCCAGCAGCTTAGATCTAATGACCCAGCCTTTATATGGCTACACCTTC. Translated: CASSLDLMTQPLYGYTF. The chain links TRBV11-2 to TRBJ1-2; D is unresolved. This CDR3 is built from 17 residues. The germline V gene encodes CDR1 SGHAT and CDR2 FQNNGV. V was trimmed by 0 bases and J by 5 bases, leaving 19 bases between them.

The rearrangement uses TRBV29-1 and TRBJ1-1, with 7 bases fitting TRBD1. V was clipped by 7 bases and J by 5 bases; unmatched bases: 10. Per germline, CDR1 SQVTM and CDR2 ANQGSEA. The CDR3 has 13 amino acids. The CDR3 region has the DNA TGCAGCGGGAGACAGGGAGGGGGTACTGAAGCTTTCTTT. Translated, it gives CSGRQGGGTEAFF. The whole variable domain, remainder taken from reference TRBV29-1 and TRBJ1-1, is SAVISQKPSRDICQRGTSLTIQCQVDSQVTMMFWYRQQPGQSLTLIATANQGSEATYESGFVIDKFPISRPNLTFSTLTVSNMSPEDSSIYLCSGRQGGGTEAFFGQGTRLTVV.

The rearrangement links TRBV6-5 to TRBJ2-1, with 10 bases fitting TRBD2. This CDR3 region has 14 residues. V lost 8 bases and J lost 4; bases outside the gene matches: 5. Germline CDR1 reads MNHEY; CDR2 reads SVGAGI. In DNA form, the CDR3 reads TGTGCCAGCTGTCCTAGCGGGGGTTACAATGAGCAGTTCTTC. Its protein is CASCPSGGYNEQFF.

CDR3 loop: CASSYWLAGDTDTQYF. CDR3 bases: TGTGCCAGCAGCTACTGGCTAGCGGGGGACACAGATACGCAGTATTTT. V gene TRBV7-9 combines with J gene TRBJ2-3; 10 nucleotides match TRBD2. The germline V gene encodes CDR1 SEHNR and CDR2 FQNEAQ (reference sequence). Trimming at V came to 4 bases and at J to 2 bases, leaving 6 bases not matched to a gene. This CDR3 comprises 16 residues.

The gene calls are TRBV15 and TRBJ2-1; 7 nucleotides line up with TRBD2. Germline V lookup: CDR1 LNHNV, CDR2 YYDKDF (reference sequence). CDR3 length: 14 residues. The J segment lost 2 bases and the V segment lost 6 bases, leaving 4 bases of the junction unmatched. CDR3 sequence (DNA): TGTGCCACCAGGGGACTATCTCCCTACAATGAGCAGTTCTTC. Its translation is CATRGLSPYNEQFF.

The CDR3 sequence is CASSLVGGRGYEQYF. CDR3 coding DNA: TGTGCCAGCAGCTTAGTCGGGGGGCGCGGGTACGAGCAGTACTTC. The rearrangement joins TRBV7-9 to TRBJ2-7; D may be TRBD2 (7 bases). Germline V CDR1 and CDR2: SEHNR, FQNEAQ (reference sequence). Between the trimmed V and J ends, which lost 1 base and 4 bases, there was a span of 14 bases. The length of the CDR3 is 15 residues. The complete variable domain, with remaining parts taken from reference TRBV7-9 and TRBJ2-7, reads DTGVSQNPRHKITKRGQNVTFRCDPISEHNRLYWYRQTLGQGPEFLTYFQNEAQLEKSRLLSDRFSAERPKGSFSTLEIQRTEQGDSAMYLCASSLVGGRGYEQYFGPGTRLTVT.

This chain links TRBV29-1 with TRBJ2-7, with 8 bases lining up with TRBD1. Germline CDR1 reads SQVTM; CDR2 reads ANQGSEA. The V and J ends lost 6 bases and 3 bases, in that order; junction bases with no gene match: 1. The CDR3 runs to 11 residues. The CDR3, as DNA: TGCAGCGTGGGACAGGACTACGAGCAGTACTTC. Translation gives CSVGQDYEQYF.

J is TRBJ2-7 and V is TRBV19; D unresolved. Looked up from germline, CDR1 is LNHDA and CDR2 is SQIVND (reference sequence). Trimming took off 5 bases at V and 2 bases at J, with 13 bases between the two ends. The CDR3 is made up of 14 amino acids. CDR3: CASSVGLSAYEQYF. The DNA of the CDR3 is TGTGCCAGTAGTGTGGGATTGAGCGCCTACGAGCAGTACTTC.

This clone has just one count. For the CDR3, the DNA is TGTGCCAGCAGCCCCACCGACAGGGTAGATGGCTACACCTTC. Its translation is CASSPTDRVDGYTF. The gene calls are TRBV13 and TRBJ1-2; 7 nucleotides agree with TRBD1. There are 14 residues in the CDR3. From germline, CDR1 is PRHDT and CDR2 FYEKMQ (reference sequence). With V trimmed by 5 bases and J by 6 bases, 9 bases remained unmatched.

The rearrangement joins TRBV30 to TRBJ1-1, with 9 bases matching TRBD1. Germline V gene data show CDR1 as GTSNPN and CDR2 as SVGIG (reference sequence). The CDR3 consists of 14 residues. V lost 5 bases, J lost 6 bases, and 10 bases stayed unmatched. CDR3 nucleotide sequence: TGTGCCTGGGATGGGACAGGGATAAGGGCTGAAGCTTTCTTT. Its translation is CAWDGTGIRAEAFF.

This clone was seen just once. V is TRBV9 and J is TRBJ2-5; D is perhaps TRBD1 or TRBD2 (5 bases each). Germline V gene data show CDR1 as SGDLS and CDR2 as YYNGEE. The CDR3 loop spans 14 amino acids. V was cut by 0 bases and J by 7 bases, with 13 bases left in between. This CDR3 is CASSVGGEFGTQYF. The CDR3 region has the DNA TGTGCCAGCAGCGTAGGAGGGGAATTTGGGACCCAGTACTTC.

This clone was counted a few times. This chain connects TRBV5-1 to TRBJ2-5; D is undetermined. The CDR3 consists of 15 residues. The V end lost 2 bases, the J end lost 3 bases, and 14 bases lay between the germline ends. CDR1 is SGHRS and CDR2 is YFSETQ in the germline V gene. CDR3 loop: CASSFSRNHKETQYF. The CDR3 bases are TGCGCCAGCAGCTTCAGTCGTAACCATAAAGAGACCCAGTACTTC.

The genes are TRBV28 and TRBJ1-1; the D is unclear. The V end was cut by 3 bases, the J end by 8 bases, with 7 bases between. Germline-derived CDR1 and CDR2 are MDHEN and SYDVKM. CDR3 length: 11 residues. Here the CDR3 DNA reads TGTGCCAGCAGTTTGATGGAAGAAGCTTTCTTT. It codes for CASSLMEEAFF.

This chain links TRBV21-1 with TRBJ1-5; TRBD1, the table's D call, was not compared with the DNA. TRBV21-1 is a listed pseudogene. CDR3 length: 18 amino acids. In DNA form, the CDR3 reads TGTGCCAGCACCCCGCGGACAGGAACCCCGGCCCGCAATCAGCCCCAGCATTTT. It encodes CASTPRTGTPARNQPQHF.

This chain joins TRBV6-1 and TRBJ1-1, with D perhaps matching TRBD1 (6 bases). The CDR3 runs 14 residues. Deletions cut 7 bases from V and 3 bases from J, with 15 bases between. The germline CDR1 and CDR2 sequences are MNHNS and SASEGT. The DNA of the CDR3 is TGTGCCAGCATCAAACAGGGAGGGTACACTGAAGCTTTCTTT. It is translated as CASIKQGGYTEAFF.